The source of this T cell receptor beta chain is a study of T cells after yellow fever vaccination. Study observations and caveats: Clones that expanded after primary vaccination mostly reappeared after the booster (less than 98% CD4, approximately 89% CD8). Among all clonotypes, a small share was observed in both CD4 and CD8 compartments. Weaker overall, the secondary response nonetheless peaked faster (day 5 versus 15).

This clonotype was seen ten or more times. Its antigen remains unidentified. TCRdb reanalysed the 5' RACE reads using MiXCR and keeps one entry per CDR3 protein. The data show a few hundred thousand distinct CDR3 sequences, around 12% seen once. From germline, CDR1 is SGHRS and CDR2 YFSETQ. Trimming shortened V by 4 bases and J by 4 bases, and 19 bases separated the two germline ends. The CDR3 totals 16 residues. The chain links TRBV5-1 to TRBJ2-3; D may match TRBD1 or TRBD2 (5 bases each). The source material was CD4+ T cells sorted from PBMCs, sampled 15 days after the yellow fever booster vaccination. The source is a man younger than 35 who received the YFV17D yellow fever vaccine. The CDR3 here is CASSDQGVGSADTQYF. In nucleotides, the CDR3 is TGCGCCAGCAGCGACCAGGGAGTTGGGTCCGCAGATACGCAGTATTTT.